This entry describes one TCR beta chain. The table came from immunoSEQ multiplex PCR; TCRdb's copy has only in-frame clones and leaves some out. The repertoire consists of roughly 6,500 clones, with around 90% occurring once and the leading ten covering approximately 7.6%. The CDR3 totals 15 residues. V gave up 3 bases and J gave up 4 bases, with 13 bases separating them. Germline CDR1 is GTSNPN and CDR2 is SVGIG (reference sequence). This entry is derived from a study of T cell clonotyping in hematopoietic cell transplantation. The starting material was peripheral blood mononuclear cells, obtained 100 days after allogeneic stem cell transplant. The TCR was taken from a male patient in his thirties or forties who had an allogeneic stem cell transplant from an unrelated donor, so the T cells may come from the graft donor. Some clones in this sample may be carry-over from other donors' samples. V gene TRBV30 combines with J gene TRBJ1-6; tentatively, D is TRBD1 (5 bases). The CDR3 DNA sequence: TGTGCCTGGAGGCCACAGGTGATTTATAATTCACCCCTCCACTTT. The encoded protein is CAWRPQVIYNSPLHF.